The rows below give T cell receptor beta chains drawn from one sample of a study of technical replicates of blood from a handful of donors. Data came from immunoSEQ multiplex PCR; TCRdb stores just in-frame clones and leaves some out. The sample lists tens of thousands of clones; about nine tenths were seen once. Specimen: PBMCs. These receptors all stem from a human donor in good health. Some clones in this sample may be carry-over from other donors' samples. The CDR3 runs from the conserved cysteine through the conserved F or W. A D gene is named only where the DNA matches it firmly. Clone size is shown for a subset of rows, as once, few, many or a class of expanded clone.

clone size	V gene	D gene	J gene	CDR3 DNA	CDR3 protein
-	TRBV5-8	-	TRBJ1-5	TGTGCCAGCAGCCGCCCCTCAGCGGTCAATCAGCCCCAGCATTTT	CASSRPSAVNQPQHF
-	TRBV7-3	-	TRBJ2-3	TGTGCCAGCAGCGTAACAGATACGCAGTATTTT	CASSVTDTQYF
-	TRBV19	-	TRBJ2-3	TGTGCCAGTAGACCGTTGACTAGCACAGATACGCAGTATTTT	CASRPLTSTDTQYF
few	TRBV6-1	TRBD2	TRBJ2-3	TGTGCCAGCAGAGCCGGGACTAGCGGCACAGATACGCAGTATTTT	CASRAGTSGTDTQYF
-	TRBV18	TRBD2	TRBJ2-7	TGTGCCAGCTCACCCCCCTTGGAAGCGGGGGACTCCTACGAGCAGTACTTC	CASSPPLEAGDSYEQYF
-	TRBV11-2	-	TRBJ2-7	TGTGCCAGCAGCTTAGTCCGAGATTCCTACGAGCAGTACTTC	CASSLVRDSYEQYF
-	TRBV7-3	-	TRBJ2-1	TGTGCCAGCAGCTCCAAGCGGAGCTCCTACAATGAGCAGTTCTTC	CASSSKRSSYNEQFF
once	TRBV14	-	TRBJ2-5	TGTGCCAGCAGCCAAGATACGGCTGGACTGCCGAACTTC	CASSQDTAGLPNF
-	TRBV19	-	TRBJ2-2	TGTGCCAGTAGTATCAACCGACAGAACACCGGGGAGCTGTTTTTT	CASSINRQNTGELFF
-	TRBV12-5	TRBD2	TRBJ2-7	TGTGCTAGTTCATCTAGCGGGGGGGCCTACGAGCAGTACTTC	CASSSSGGAYEQYF
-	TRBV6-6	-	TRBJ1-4	TGTGCCAGCAGTTCCAGGGCGGGAGGTGAAAAACTGTTTTTT	CASSSRAGGEKLFF
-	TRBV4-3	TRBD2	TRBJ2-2	TGCGCCAGCAGCCAAGACTGGACTAGGCTCACCGGGGAGCTGTTTTTT	CASSQDWTRLTGELFF
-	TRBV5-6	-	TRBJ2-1	TGTGCCAGCAGCTTGGGGCTCCGAAGTAATGAGCAGTTCTTC	CASSLGLRSNEQFF
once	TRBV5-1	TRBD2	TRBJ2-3	TGCGCCAGCAGATATGGGACTAGCGGGAACACAGATACGCAGTATTTT	CASRYGTSGNTDTQYF
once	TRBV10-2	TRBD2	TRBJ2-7	TGCGCCAGCAGAGACGTCCCGGGACTAGCGGGGGGAACCTCGGGGTACTTC	CASRDVPGLAGGTSGYF
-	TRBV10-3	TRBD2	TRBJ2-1	TGTGCCATCAGTGAATCGACTAGCGGGAGGCCTGAGCAGTTCTTC	CAISESTSGRPEQFF
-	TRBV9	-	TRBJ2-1	TGTGCCAGCAGCGTAGAGGGGGGGGCCAGGCCCCCGTTCTTC	CASSVEGGARPPFF
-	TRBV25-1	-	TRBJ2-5	TGTGCCAGCAGTGAATCCAGGGGTCAACAAGAGACCCAGTACTTC	CASSESRGQQETQYF
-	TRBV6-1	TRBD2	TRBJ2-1	TGTGCCAGCAGCGCGGCTAGCGGGGGGGCGGGTGAGCAGTTCTTC	CASSAASGGAGEQFF
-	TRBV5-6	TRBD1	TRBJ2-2	TGTGCCAGCAGCTTGGCCTGGACAGGGCGGGCCGGGGAGCTGTTTTTT	CASSLAWTGRAGELFF
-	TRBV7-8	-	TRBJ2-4	TGTGCCAGCGGTATTAGCGACCCAAACATTCAGTACTTC	CASGISDPNIQYF
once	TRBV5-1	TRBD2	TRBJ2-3	TGCGCCAGCAGCTTGGCCCTAGCGGGGGGGCCTTCAGATACGCAGTATTTT	CASSLALAGGPSDTQYF
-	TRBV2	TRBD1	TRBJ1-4	TGTGCCAGCAGTAGGGGACAGGGTTCCGTGAATGAAAAACTGTTTTTT	CASSRGQGSVNEKLFF
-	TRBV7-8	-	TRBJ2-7	TGTGCCACCACAGCCTATACCGTCTCCTACGAGCAGTACTTC	CATTAYTVSYEQYF
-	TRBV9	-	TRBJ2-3	TGTGCCAGCAGCGTAGGCACCTATGGAGATACGCAGTATTTT	CASSVGTYGDTQYF